Each of the 31 T cell receptor beta chains below was sequenced from the same sample in a study of metastatic and nonmetastatic thyroid tumors. TCRdb ran MiXCR on the PCR reads. Of under 7,500 clones listed, 30% to 35% were seen once; the top ten hold around 17%. Treatment of any kind had been given to no patient before thyroid surgery. The sample comprised adjacent normal tissue. Receptor source: a female donor with papillary thyroid cancer or a benign thyroid nodule (not recorded which). Some clones in this sample may be carry-over from other donors' samples.

The rearrangement uses TRBV9 and TRBJ2-3; the D gene is possibly TRBD1 (5 bases). Germline V gives CDR1 SGDLS, CDR2 YYNGEE. The CDR3 contains 15 residues. V was trimmed by 2 bases and J by 3 bases, leaving 13 bases between them. The CDR3 nucleotides read TGTGCCAGCAGCGTGTTCAGGGATGGGACAGATACGCAGTATTTT. Encoded protein: CASSVFRDGTDTQYF.

The chain links TRBV20-1 to TRBJ1-2; no reliable D call. The CDR3 runs to 10 residues. V dropped 2 bases and J dropped 6 bases, with 4 bases sitting between them. Germline assignment: CDR1 DFQATT and CDR2 SNEGSKA (reference sequence). The CDR3 DNA reads TGCAGTGCTAGACGAAATGGCTACACCTTC. Translated, it gives CSARRNGYTF.

The chain links TRBV4-1 to TRBJ1-1; tentatively, D is TRBD1 (5 bases). Germline assignment: CDR1 MGHRA and CDR2 YSYEKL. Trimming took 4 bases from V and 7 from J, leaving 13 bases between them. This CDR3 has 13 amino acids. CDR3 nucleotides: TGCGCCAGCAGCCCGGGACTCTTTATTGAAGCTTTCTTT. This gives the protein CASSPGLFIEAFF.

This chain joins TRBV11-1 and TRBJ2-1; 7 nucleotides agree with TRBD2. CDR1 and CDR2 from the germline V gene are SGHAT and FQDESV (reference sequence). The CDR3 consists of 14 residues. After removal of 3 bases from V and 3 bases from J, the junction contained 2 bases not matched to a gene. The CDR3 region is CASSLGTNYNEQFF. CDR3 coding DNA: TGTGCCAGCAGCTTGGGGACTAACTACAATGAGCAGTTCTTC.

The rearrangement uses TRBV6-2 or TRBV6-3 and TRBJ1-3; D gene ambiguous. Trimming left V 2 bases short and J 5 bases short, with 7 bases between. Germline V gene data show CDR1 as MNHEY and CDR2 as SVGEGT. The CDR3 contains 13 residues. The CDR3 sequence: CASSYATRNTIYF. DNA for the CDR3: TGTGCCAGCAGTTACGCTACAAGAAACACCATATATTTT.

The chain combines TRBV5-1 with TRBJ1-2; TRBD1 matches 8 bases. Germline V gene data show CDR1 as SGHRS and CDR2 as YFSETQ. The J segment lost 1 base and the V segment lost 2 bases, leaving 13 bases of the junction unmatched. The CDR3 sequence is 18 residues long. The DNA for the CDR3 is TGCGCCAGCAGCTTACCCCGCCGGACAGGGACCGATAACTATGGCTACACCTTC. Translated: CASSLPRRTGTDNYGYTF. Based on the CDR3 plus reference TRBV5-1 and TRBJ1-2, the full variable domain is KAGVTQTPRYLIKTRGQQVTLSCSPISGHRSVSWYQQTPGQGLQFLFEYFSETQRNKGNFPGRFSGRQFSNSRSEMNVSTLELGDSALYLCASSLPRRTGTDNYGYTFGSGTRLTVV.

The chain joins TRBV4-3 to TRBJ1-1; D is perhaps TRBD1 (6 bases). The CDR3 has 15 residues. V dropped 1 base and J dropped 5 bases, with 14 bases sitting between them. The germline V gene encodes CDR1 LGHNA and CDR2 YSLEER. As DNA, the CDR3 is TGCGCCAGCAGCCAAGGGGGGACACCAAAAACTGAAGCTTTCTTT. Its protein product is CASSQGGTPKTEAFF.

The chain recombines TRBV20-1 with TRBJ2-7; 7 bases are a match to TRBD2. V lost 1 base and J lost 4; bases outside the gene matches: 10. Germline V CDR1 and CDR2: DFQATT, SNEGSKA (reference sequence). The CDR3 is 15 residues long. The CDR3 coding sequence is TGCAGTGCTAGAGGCGGGAGTGGGGGGATATACGAGCAGTACGTC. Its protein product is CSARGGSGGIYEQYV.

This clone was recorded a few times. The gene calls are TRBV20-1 and TRBJ1-1; possible D gene TRBD1, 6 bases. Per the germline V gene, CDR1 is DFQATT and CDR2 is SNEGSKA (reference sequence). The V end was cut by 0 bases, the J end by 5 bases, with 22 bases between. There are 17 residues in the CDR3. The CDR3 bases are TGCAGTGCTAGAGATCTAAATAGGGACAATCGGGGGACTGAAGCTTTCTTT. Protein product: CSARDLNRDNRGTEAFF.

This clone showed up just a few times. Germline is not matched at one junction end, which may reflect a read error. The J gene is TRBJ2-7, the V gene TRBV6-1, with no clear D. Germline V gives CDR1 MNHNS, CDR2 SASEGT. The CDR3 is 13 residues long. The DNA for the CDR3 is TGTGCCAGCAGTTGGAATAGGGTGGACGACCAGTACTTC. Protein: CASSWNRVDDQYF.

This clone is large. The chain links TRBV7-3 to TRBJ2-1; 7 bases match TRBD2. CDR3 length equals 15 residues. Germline V gives CDR1 SGHTA, CDR2 FQGTGA. With V trimmed by 0 bases and J by 5 bases, 4 bases remained unmatched. The CDR3 region is CASSLTLARNNEQFF. The CDR3 bases are TGTGCCAGCAGCTTAACACTAGCGAGGAACAATGAGCAGTTCTTC.

The chain is built from TRBV6-1 and TRBJ2-7; D is ambiguous. CDR1 is MNHNS, CDR2 SASEGT, per germline. CDR3 length: 15 amino acids. V was cut by 6 bases and J by 0 bases, with 15 bases left in between. CDR3 sequence: CASSLGWPHSYEQYF. CDR3 bases: TGTGCCAGCAGCTTGGGGTGGCCCCACTCCTACGAGCAGTACTTC.

This clone came up a few times. V gene TRBV2 combines with J gene TRBJ2-7, with 13 nucleotides matching TRBD2. The length of the CDR3 is 14 residues. Per the germline V gene, CDR1 is SNHLY and CDR2 is FYNNEI. V lost 8 bases, J lost 4 bases, and 5 bases stayed unmatched. The CDR3 region is CASGGTSGMYEQYF. CDR3 DNA sequence: TGTGCCAGCGGGGGGACTAGCGGGATGTACGAGCAGTACTTC.

This clone was seen only a few times. The CDR3 DNA reads as TGTGCCAGCAGTAACTACAGAAACACTGAAGCTTTCTTT. It specifies CASSNYRNTEAFF. The chain carries TRBV6-5 and TRBJ1-1; D call uncertain. The CDR3 has 13 residues. CDR1 is MNHEY, CDR2 SVGAGI, per germline. V was pared by 5 bases and J by 2 bases, with 9 bases between.

This rearrangement joins TRBV28 to TRBJ1-1; no reliable D call. CDR3 size: 13 residues. V shed 3 bases and J shed 4 bases, with 9 bases lying between them. Germline V CDR1 and CDR2: MDHEN, SYDVKM. The CDR3 spells CASSFERVTEAFF. CDR3 nucleotides: TGTGCCAGCAGTTTCGAGAGGGTCACTGAAGCTTTCTTT.

The gene calls are TRBV28 and TRBJ1-6; D is perhaps TRBD1 (6 bases). The CDR3 length is 15 residues. Trimming removed 5 bases from V and 6 bases from J, with 14 bases in between. Germline lookup yields CDR1 MDHEN and CDR2 SYDVKM. CDR3 sequence reads: CASSIQQGLNSPLHF. As DNA, the CDR3 is TGTGCCAGCAGTATCCAACAGGGTCTTAATTCACCCCTCCACTTT.

The chain employs TRBV4-3 and TRBJ2-7; the match to TRBD2 covers 8 bases. Germline values: CDR1 LGHNA, CDR2 YSLEER. V lost 0 bases, J lost 8 bases, and 6 bases stayed unmatched. CDR3 length: 14 amino acids. This chain's CDR3 is CASSQDRGRLKQYF. The CDR3 nucleotides are TGCGCCAGCAGCCAAGATCGCGGGAGGCTCAAGCAGTACTTC.

The chain is built from TRBV7-2 and TRBJ1-6; D gene ambiguous. The germline V and J ends were trimmed by 2 bases and 5 bases, with 7 bases remaining between them. CDR3 length: 14 amino acids. The germline V gene has CDR1 SGHTA and CDR2 FQGNSA. CDR3 sequence: CASSLRRNNSPLHF. The CDR3 nucleotides are TGTGCCAGCAGCTTAAGGCGGAATAATTCACCCCTCCACTTT.

This clone was detected only a few times. This sequence joins TRBV10-3 and TRBJ1-6; D unresolved. The CDR3 has 18 amino acids. Germline V gene data show CDR1 as ENHRY and CDR2 as SYGVKD. V shed 0 bases and J shed 5 bases, with 17 bases lying between them. The CDR3 is CAISESPRIRSHNSPLHF. CDR3 DNA sequence: TGTGCCATCAGTGAGTCACCCCGCATAAGGTCCCATAATTCACCCCTCCACTTT.

This clone has more than one count but fewer than ten. The gene calls are TRBV11-1 and TRBJ1-3; 10 bases match TRBD1. The CDR3 totals 18 residues. J was trimmed by 0 bases and V by 3 bases; bases with no gene match: 8. The germline CDR1 and CDR2 sequences are SGHAT and FQDESV (reference sequence). This CDR3 reads CASSLEPGQGSSGNTIYF. The CDR3 nucleotides read TGTGCCAGCAGCTTGGAACCGGGACAGGGGAGCTCTGGAAACACCATATATTTT.

In its sample, this clone was seen a few times. J is TRBJ1-5 and V is TRBV27; D call uncertain. V dropped 2 bases and J dropped 4 bases, with 12 bases sitting between them. Per the germline V gene, CDR1 is MNHEY and CDR2 is SMNVEV (reference sequence). CDR3 length equals 15 residues. CDR3 sequence: CASSLEGRRNQPQHF. DNA for the CDR3: TGTGCCAGCAGTTTAGAAGGACGCCGAAATCAGCCCCAGCATTTT.

On this clone: The junction does not match germline at one end; this may be a read error. This rearrangement joins TRBV6-2 or TRBV6-3 to TRBJ2-7, with D possibly matching TRBD2 (6 bases). The CDR3 runs 14 residues. Germline assignment: CDR1 MNHEY and CDR2 SVGEGT. The CDR3 DNA reads as TGTGCCAGCACCCCCCTAGCGCAATCCTACGAGCAGTACTTT. Protein: CASTPLAQSYEQYF.

Only a few counts were recorded for this clone. The rearrangement uses TRBV12-3 or TRBV12-4 and TRBJ1-4, with 9 positions matching TRBD1. Losses at the gene ends were 5 bases for V and 8 bases for J; bases not matched to a gene: 6. The CDR3 length is 14 residues. CDR3 region: CASSGTGQGEKLFF. CDR3 nucleotides: TGTGCCAGCAGTGGGACAGGGCAGGGGGAAAAACTGTTTTTT.

The V and J genes are TRBV9 and TRBJ2-7, with 9 bases aligning to TRBD1. The junction had 4 bases not matched to a gene; V was cut back by 3 bases and J by 3 bases. This CDR3 has 14 residues. Per germline, CDR1 SGDLS and CDR2 YYNGEE. The CDR3 loop reads CASSGGQGLYEQYF. CDR3 nucleotide sequence: TGTGCCAGCAGCGGGGGACAGGGCCTCTACGAGCAGTACTTC.

There are a few counts of this clone. The chain couples TRBV19 to TRBJ1-2; a weak D match, TRBD1 (6 bases). Trimming pared 5 bases from V and 3 bases from J, leaving 16 bases between. Germline CDR1 reads LNHDA; CDR2 reads SQIVND (reference sequence). The CDR3 covers 15 residues. The CDR3 sequence: CASSALRGGDYGYTF. As DNA, the CDR3 is TGTGCCAGTAGTGCCCTGCGTGGGGGCGACTATGGCTACACCTTC.

This chain links TRBV2 with TRBJ2-1, with 9 bases aligning to TRBD2. Germline V gives CDR1 SNHLY, CDR2 FYNNEI. V was pared by 5 bases and J by 7 bases, with 12 bases of the junction left unmatched. The CDR3 is 16 residues long. CDR3 residues: CASSYKREVNINEQFF. The CDR3 region has the DNA TGTGCCAGCAGTTATAAGCGGGAGGTGAATATTAATGAGCAGTTCTTC.

This chain connects TRBV11-2 to TRBJ1-1, with 7 bases aligning to TRBD1. This CDR3 comprises 15 residues. J was trimmed by 4 bases and V by 6 bases; bases with no gene match: 11. CDR1 is SGHAT, CDR2 FQNNGV, per germline. CDR3 coding DNA: TGTGCCAGCAGTAGAACTCAGGGGGTGCCCACTGAAGCTTTCTTT. This encodes CASSRTQGVPTEAFF.

The V and J genes are TRBV28 and TRBJ2-1, with 9 bases identical to TRBD2. CDR3 size: 16 residues. The V and J ends lost 7 bases and 4 bases, in that order; junction bases with no gene match: 11. From germline, CDR1 is MDHEN and CDR2 SYDVKM. CDR3 nucleotides: TGTGCCAGCACCCCCCGGGGGCTAGCGGGATACAATGAGCAGTTCTTC. Its translation is CASTPRGLAGYNEQFF. The whole variable domain, remainder taken from reference TRBV28 and TRBJ2-1, is DVKVTQSSRYLVKRTGEKVFLECVQDMDHENMFWYRQDPGLGLRLIYFSYDVKMKEKGDIPEGYSVSREKKERFSLILESASTNQTSMYLCASTPRGLAGYNEQFFGPGTRLTVL.

This clone was observed a handful of times. The chain links TRBV11-2 to TRBJ2-2; possible D gene TRBD2, 6 bases. This CDR3 contains 18 residues. The V end lost 1 base, the J end lost 0 bases, and 15 bases lay between the germline ends. Germline V gives CDR1 SGHAT, CDR2 FQNNGV. The CDR3 DNA is TGTGCCAGCAGCTTAGTGGTGTGGGGGGTTACGAACACCGGGGAGCTGTTTTTT. This encodes CASSLVVWGVTNTGELFF. Together with reference TRBV11-2 and TRBJ2-2, the CDR3 gives the full variable domain: EAGVAQSPRYKIIEKRQSVAFWCNPISGHATLYWYQQILGQGPKLLIQFQNNGVVDDSQLPKDRFSAERLKGVDSTLKIQPAKLEDSAVYLCASSLVVWGVTNTGELFFGEGSRLTVL.

The V call is TRBV11-1, the J call TRBJ2-1; weak D call: TRBD2 (6 bases). The CDR3 is 17 residues long. CDR1 is SGHAT and CDR2 is FQDESV in the germline V gene (reference sequence). V lost 1 base to trimming and J lost 3 bases, with 16 bases between them. CDR3 loop: CASSLGGGGVLYNEQFF. CDR3 bases: TGTGCCAGCAGCTTAGGGGGCGGCGGGGTCCTCTACAATGAGCAGTTCTTC.

This clone showed up just a few times. This chain links TRBV12-3 or TRBV12-4 with TRBJ2-7; the D call may be TRBD1 or TRBD2 (5 bases each). Trimming left V 6 bases short and J 0 bases short, with 18 bases between. The CDR3 spans 16 residues. The CDR3 loop is CASRPGTAFFSYEQYF. CDR3 coding DNA: TGTGCCAGCAGACCTGGGACCGCCTTCTTCTCCTACGAGCAGTACTTC.